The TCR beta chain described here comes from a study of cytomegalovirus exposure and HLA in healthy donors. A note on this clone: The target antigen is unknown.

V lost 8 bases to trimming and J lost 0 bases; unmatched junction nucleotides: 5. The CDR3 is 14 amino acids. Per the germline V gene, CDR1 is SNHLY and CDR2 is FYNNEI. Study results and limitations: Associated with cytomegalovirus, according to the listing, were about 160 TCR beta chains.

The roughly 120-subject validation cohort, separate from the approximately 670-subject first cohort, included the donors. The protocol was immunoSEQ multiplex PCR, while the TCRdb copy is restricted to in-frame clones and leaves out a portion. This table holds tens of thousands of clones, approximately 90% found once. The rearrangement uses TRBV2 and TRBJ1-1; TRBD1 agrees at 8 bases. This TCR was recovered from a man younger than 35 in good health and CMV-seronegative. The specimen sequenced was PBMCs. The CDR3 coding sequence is TGTGCCAGCCCGCAGGGGGCAATGAACACTGAAGCTTTCTTT. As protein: CASPQGAMNTEAFF.